The 11 T cell receptor beta chains below come from one sample, sequenced in a study of blood T cell repertoires in COVID-19. Method: immunoSEQ multiplex PCR; TCRdb's copy keeps in-frame clones and lacks some. The table includes over 150,000 clones, around nine tenths detected once. Sequences were obtained from peripheral blood. These receptors all come from a man aged 35 to 55 with active or convalescent COVID-19.

This clone was counted between two and nine times. V and J are TRBV28 and TRBJ1-2; no clear D gene. This CDR3 has 14 amino acids. Germline CDR1 MDHEN, CDR2 SYDVKM. Trimming shortened V by 1 base and J by 4 bases, and 10 bases separated the two germline ends. The CDR3 loop reads CASSLYRPGYGYTF. The CDR3 DNA reads as TGTGCCAGCAGTTTATACAGACCAGGCTATGGCTACACCTTC.

This clone was seen once. The J gene is TRBJ2-7, the V gene TRBV29-1; 10 positions agree with TRBD1. Germline values: CDR1 SQVTM, CDR2 ANQGSEA. CDR3 size: 12 residues. Trimming removed 7 bases from V and 5 bases from J; junction bases left unmatched: 5. CDR3 sequence: CSADRGLNEQYF. In DNA form, the CDR3 reads TGCAGCGCAGACAGGGGGCTGAACGAGCAGTACTTC.

J is TRBJ2-3 and V is TRBV7-3; 13 positions match TRBD2. The V gene's germline CDR1 is SGHTA and CDR2 FQGTGA. Trimming at V came to 5 bases and at J to 4 bases, leaving 6 bases not matched to a gene. The CDR3 is 16 amino acids. The CDR3 region is CASSQGLAGASDTQYF. The CDR3 DNA is TGTGCCAGCAGCCAAGGACTAGCGGGGGCGTCAGATACGCAGTATTTT.

Here the CDR3 reads CASSEAQRQGSYEQYF. CDR3 coding DNA: TGTGCCAGCAGTGAAGCGCAACGACAGGGGAGCTACGAGCAGTACTTC. This chain connects TRBV2 to TRBJ2-7, with 8 positions matching TRBD1. Per germline, CDR1 SNHLY and CDR2 FYNNEI. This CDR3 contains 16 residues. Unmatched junction bases numbered 7, after V lost 0 bases and J lost 3 bases.

This clone was seen just once. The chain carries TRBV4-1 and TRBJ1-2, with D unclear. Germline V CDR1 and CDR2: MGHRA, YSYEKL. V lost 4 bases, J lost 5 bases, and 17 bases lay in between. The CDR3 spans 15 residues. In DNA form, the CDR3 reads TGCGCCAGCAGCCCCGGAGGTGGACCATCTTATGGCTACACCTTC. Translated: CASSPGGGPSYGYTF.

This rearrangement joins TRBV5-1 to TRBJ1-4, with TRBD1 matching 7 bases. The junction had 3 bases not matched to a gene; V was cut back by 3 bases and J by 4 bases. In germline, CDR1 is SGHRS, CDR2 YFSETQ. The CDR3 runs 14 residues. In DNA, the CDR3 is TGCGCCAGCAGCTCACAGGGGTATAATGAAAAACTGTTTTTT. It encodes CASSSQGYNEKLFF.

The chain uses TRBV19 and TRBJ1-1; 8 positions agree with TRBD1. CDR1 and CDR2 (germline): LNHDA, SQIVND (reference sequence). The CDR3 runs to 14 residues. V shed 7 bases, J shed 3 bases, and the junction held 7 bases outside the gene matches. The DNA for the CDR3 is TGTGCCAGTACCCAACAGGGGGATTACACTGAAGCTTTCTTT. Amino acids: CASTQQGDYTEAFF.

V is TRBV12-5 and J is TRBJ1-2; D unresolved. This CDR3 spans 11 amino acids. V shed 6 bases and J shed 7 bases, with 9 bases lying between them. Germline V lookup: CDR1 LGHNT, CDR2 FRNRAP. CDR3 coding DNA: TGTGCTAGTGGCTCTTCGGGTGGCTACACCTTC. This translates into CASGSSGGYTF.

The chain recombines TRBV9 with TRBJ1-3; maybe TRBD1 (5 bases). This CDR3 is 17 amino acids long. Germline-derived CDR1 and CDR2 are SGDLS and YYNGEE. V gave up 2 bases and J gave up 0 bases, with 15 bases separating them. CDR3: CASSVLGGSSSGNTIYF. CDR3 coding DNA: TGTGCCAGCAGCGTTCTGGGGGGGAGTAGCTCTGGAAACACCATATATTTT.

The chain links TRBV7-9 to TRBJ2-7; tentatively, D is TRBD1 (5 bases). This CDR3 is built from 14 residues. The germline V gene has CDR1 SEHNR and CDR2 FQNEAQ (reference sequence). The V end was cut by 3 bases, the J end by 6 bases, with 15 bases between. Here the CDR3 reads CASSFSTQGGEQYF. In DNA, the CDR3 is TGTGCCAGCAGCTTCTCAACCCAGGGTGGCGAGCAGTACTTC.

The rearrangement uses TRBV14 and TRBJ2-1; D may be TRBD2 (6 bases). Trimming took off 1 base at V and 0 bases at J, with 10 bases between the two ends. Germline lookup yields CDR1 SGHDN and CDR2 FVKESK. CDR3 length: 16 amino acids. In DNA form, the CDR3 reads TGTGCCAGCAGCCAAGCCTTGGGGGGCTCCTACAATGAGCAGTTCTTC. It yields the protein CASSQALGGSYNEQFF.